This TCR beta chain is from a study of technical replicates of blood from a few donors. The CDR3 consists of 20 residues. Trimming removed 5 bases at V and 2 bases at J, with 28 bases between. Germline lookup yields CDR1 LGHNT and CDR2 FRNRAP. This clone has just a few counts. TCRdb's copy holds only in-frame clones and misses some; the assay was immunoSEQ multiplex PCR. Of tens of thousands of clones in the sample, about 88% are singletons; the top ten hold approximately 5%. The clonotype originates from a human donor in good health. Some clones in this sample may be carry-over from other donors' samples. The sample taken for sequencing was PBMCs. The chain has TRBV12-5 and TRBJ1-3, with no clear D. The CDR3 DNA follows: TGTGCTAGTGGTGCCCCGGGAAGACCTATCTCGGGCTATCCTGGAAACACCATATATTTT. It yields the protein CASGAPGRPISGYPGNTIYF. Complete variable domain (other parts from reference TRBV12-5 and TRBJ1-3): DARVTQTPRHKVTEMGQEVTMRCQPILGHNTVFWYRQTMMQGLELLAYFRNRAPLDDSGMPKDRFSAEMPDATLATLKIQPSEPRDSAVYFCASGAPGRPISGYPGNTIYFGEGSWLTVV.